This TCR beta chain was obtained from a study of blood T cell repertoires in COVID-19 (dated by TCRdb to 2018 to 2020). As for the study more broadly: Samples covering the acute and convalescent phases of COVID-19 were provided by collaborators in the United States, Italy and Spain. Samples came from the ongoing ImmuneRACE study (first 160 participants) plus 1,254 subjects from 6 global collaborators. Subjects who had been exposed to COVID-19, were actively infected with it, or had recovered from it provided the deeply sampled blood TCRbeta repertoires that made up the dataset. Where HLA class I and class II types were available, the types were taken from metadata supplied by the sample provider, not from assay-based typing. The material from the prospective study consisted of cDNA or gDNA derived from T cells, B-cell-depleted T cells, or PBMCs. A freely available public database, intended as a resource for researchers studying the immune response to SARS-CoV-2, is where the repertoires were released. Sample metadata almost always included a de-identified subject ID, COVID-19 status, age in years and sex.

Another Seattle source contributed samples from volunteer blood donors who had recovered from COVID-19. Collaborating institutions collected whole blood in K2EDTA tubes following their own protocols. Collaborator samples were shipped for TCRbeta analysis as frozen whole blood, isolated PBMCs, or DNA extracted from either sample type. CDR1 and CDR2 are drawn from the germline V gene (reference sequence): SGHKS, YYEKEE. The V and J ends are trimmed by 2 bases and 1 base, leaving 18 bases between them. The CDR3 numbers 17 residues from cysteine through phenylalanine. This entry keeps only the CDR3 DNA: 51 bases, framed from base 1. About this clone itself: Its antigen specificity is not known. Base qualities are missing; no much larger clone stands one base away.

TCRbeta CDR3 regions were amplified from genomic DNA by means of the immunoSEQ Assay, a bias-controlled multiplex PCR. Processing in the source paper ran as follows. The number of nucleated cells in each sample was estimated by amplification of reference gene primers within the assay. To quantify the absolute abundance of each unique TCRbeta CDR3 rearrangement, sequence reads were collapsed and filtered. For each sample, productive Simpson clonality was calculated as the square root of Simpson's diversity index across productive rearrangements. Here the immuneACCESS table is served through TCRdb, limited to in-frame sequences with V and J called. Missing clones are a known gap in these copies; in checked studies unresolved V genes cover under half, and the rest lacks a known reason. V, J and clone size derive from that table, while D and trimming were established from the DNA sequence. This sample holds 250,000 to 300,000 clones; 83% were observed only once. In total, the top ten clones hold around 4.5% of the sample.

The full study reports these points: How much clinical and demographic metadata was included differed by source and by participant, and the metadata was provided uncurated.

This receptor was identified in a man in his sixties who had recovered from COVID-19. Recombination connected TRBV5-5 to TRBJ1-1; 6 matching bases give a weak D call of TRBD1. Sequenced input: peripheral blood. The CDR3 protein sequence reads: CASSFIPGGARNTEAFF. The DNA sequence is as follows: TGTGCCAGCAGCTTTATCCCCGGGGGGGCCCGGAACACTGAAGCTTTCTTT.